The source of this T cell receptor (beta chain) is a study of T cells in Graves' hyperthyroidism and ophthalmopathy. CDR3 length equals 13 residues. Trimming removed 5 bases at V and 1 base at J, with 11 bases between. Germline values: CDR1 DFQATT, CDR2 SNEGSKA (reference sequence). This clonotype was detected ten times or more. What was amplified from RNA transcripts were TCR beta CDR3 regions. A set of HTBI primers served as the primers for a first-round RT-PCR of the TCR CDR3. TCRdb passed the multiplex PCR reads through MiXCR, listing each CDR3 protein once. There are 300,000 to 500,000 distinct CDR3 sequences in the sample; 11% to 15% occur only once, and 28% lies in the top ten.

Sequencing used blood. The clonotype originates from a man aged 45-65 years with Graves' ophthalmopathy. This chain connects TRBV20-1 to TRBJ2-5; maybe TRBD1 (5 bases). The CDR3 region is CSAERDSQETQYF. For the CDR3, the DNA is TGCAGTGCTGAAAGAGACAGCCAAGAGACCCAGTACTTC.